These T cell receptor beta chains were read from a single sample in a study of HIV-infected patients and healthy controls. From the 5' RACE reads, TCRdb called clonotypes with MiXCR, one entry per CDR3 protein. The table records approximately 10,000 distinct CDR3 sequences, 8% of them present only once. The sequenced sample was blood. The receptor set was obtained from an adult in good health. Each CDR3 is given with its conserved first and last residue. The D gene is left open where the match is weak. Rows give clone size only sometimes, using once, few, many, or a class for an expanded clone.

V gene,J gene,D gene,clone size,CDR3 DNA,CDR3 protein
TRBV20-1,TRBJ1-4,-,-,TGCAGTGCTAGGGATTCAACTAATGAAAAACTGTTTTTT,CSARDSTNEKLFF
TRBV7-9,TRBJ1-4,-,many,TGTGCCAGCAGCTCCCCAAGGATGGGTGAAAAACTGTTTTTT,CASSSPRMGEKLFF
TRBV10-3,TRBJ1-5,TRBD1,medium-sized,TGTGCCGCCGGACAGGGTATAGGAAGCAATCAGCCCCAGCATTTT,CAAGQGIGSNQPQHF
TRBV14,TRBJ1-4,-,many,TGTGCCAGCAGCTCAAACCTGCGGGGATCTTCCGAAAAACTGTTTTTT,CASSSNLRGSSEKLFF
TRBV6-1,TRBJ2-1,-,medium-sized,TGTGCCAGCAGTGAAGCCCGGCAGTTCTTC,CASSEARQFF
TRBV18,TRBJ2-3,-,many,TGTGCCAGCTCACCCCGACGGGGATCAAACACAGATACGCAGTATTTT,CASSPRRGSNTDTQYF
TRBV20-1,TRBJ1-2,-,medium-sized,TGCAGTGCCCACCCACTTCCGGGCCCGGGCTATGGCTACACCTTC,CSAHPLPGPGYGYTF
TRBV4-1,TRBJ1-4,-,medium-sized,TGCGCCAGCAGCCAGGTCGACAGTCCTAATGAAAAACTGTTTTTT,CASSQVDSPNEKLFF
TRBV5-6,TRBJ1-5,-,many,TGTGCCAGCAGCTTCCGACAGTCGAATCAGCCCCAGCATTTT,CASSFRQSNQPQHF
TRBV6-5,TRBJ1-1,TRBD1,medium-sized,TGTGCCAGCAGTTCGGGGACAGGAATTCTTGAAGCTTTCTTT,CASSSGTGILEAFF
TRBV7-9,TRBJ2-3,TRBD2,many,TGTGCCAGCAGCTTAGGAGTACTAGCGGGGGAGACACTACACACAGATACGCAGTATTTT,CASSLGVLAGETLHTDTQYF
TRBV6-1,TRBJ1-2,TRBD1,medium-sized,TGTGCCAGCAGTGAAGCGAGCAGGGGGCGAGGTGGTGGCTACACCTTC,CASSEASRGRGGGYTF
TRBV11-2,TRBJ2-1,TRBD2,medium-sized,TGTGCCAGCAGCTTTCGCCCCCCTAGCGGGGGTTACAATGAGCAGTTCTTC,CASSFRPPSGGYNEQFF
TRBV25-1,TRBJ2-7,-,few,TGTGCCAGCAGTGAATTCGAGGGCTACGAGCAGTACTTC,CASSEFEGYEQYF
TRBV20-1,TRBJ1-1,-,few,TGCAGTGCTAGAAACCCCGACATGAACACTGAAGCTTTCTTT,CSARNPDMNTEAFF
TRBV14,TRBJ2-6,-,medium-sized,TGTGCCAGCAGCTCCGGACGGCTTGGGGCCAACGTCCTGACTTTC,CASSSGRLGANVLTF
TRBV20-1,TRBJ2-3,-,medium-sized,TGCAGTGCTAGAGCCCTCGATTATCATACGCAGTATTTT,CSARALDYHTQYF
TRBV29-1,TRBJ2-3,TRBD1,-,TGCAGCGCAGTAGGGGGCCTAGCAGATACGCAGTATTTT,CSAVGGLADTQYF
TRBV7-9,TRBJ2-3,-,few,TGTGCCAGCGCCCGTCGGGGCCAGGGGCCCACAGATACGCAGTATTTT,CASARRGQGPTDTQYF
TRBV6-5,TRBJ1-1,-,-,TGTGCCAGCAGTTACTCGGCAGGGGTACAGGCTTTCTTT,CASSYSAGVQAFF
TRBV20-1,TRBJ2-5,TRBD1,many,TGCAGTGCCCGAGAGACAGGGGGATTGGAGACCCAGTACTTC,CSARETGGLETQYF
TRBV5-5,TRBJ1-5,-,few,TGTGCCAGCAGCTTTAAGATTTTCAATCAGCCCCAGCATTTT,CASSFKIFNQPQHF
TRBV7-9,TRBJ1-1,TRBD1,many,TGTGCCAGCAGCTTGGACAGGGGCACTGAAGCTTTCTTT,CASSLDRGTEAFF
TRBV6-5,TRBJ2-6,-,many,TGTGCCAGCAGTTACTCGGGAGGGGGCACTGGGGCCAACGTCCTGACTTTC,CASSYSGGGTGANVLTF
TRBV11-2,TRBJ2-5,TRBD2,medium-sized,TGTGCCAGCAGCTTAGTCGGGGGGGCGGCAGAGACCCAGTACTTC,CASSLVGGAAETQYF